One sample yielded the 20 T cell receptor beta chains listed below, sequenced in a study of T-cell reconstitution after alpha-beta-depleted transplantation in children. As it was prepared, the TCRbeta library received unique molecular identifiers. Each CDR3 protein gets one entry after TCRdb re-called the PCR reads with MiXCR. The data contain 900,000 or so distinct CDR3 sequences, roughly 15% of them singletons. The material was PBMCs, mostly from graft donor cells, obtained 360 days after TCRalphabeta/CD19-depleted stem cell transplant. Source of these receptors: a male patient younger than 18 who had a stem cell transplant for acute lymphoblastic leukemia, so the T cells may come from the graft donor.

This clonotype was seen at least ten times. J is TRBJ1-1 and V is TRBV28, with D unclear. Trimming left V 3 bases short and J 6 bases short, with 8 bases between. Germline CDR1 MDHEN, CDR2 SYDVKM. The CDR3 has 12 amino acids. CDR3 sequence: CASSFPPPEAFF. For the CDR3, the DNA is TGTGCCAGCAGTTTTCCCCCCCCTGAAGCTTTCTTT.

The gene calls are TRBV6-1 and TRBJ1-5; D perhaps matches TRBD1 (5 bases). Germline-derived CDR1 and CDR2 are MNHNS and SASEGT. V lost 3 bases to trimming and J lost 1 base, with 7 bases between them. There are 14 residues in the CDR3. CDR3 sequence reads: CASSEWGSNQPQHF. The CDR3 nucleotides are TGTGCCAGCAGTGAGTGGGGCAGCAATCAGCCCCAGCATTTT.

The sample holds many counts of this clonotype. CDR3 residues: CASSLGGTSGRVPYEQYF. The CDR3 DNA reads as TGTGCCAGCAGCTTAGGTGGGACTAGCGGGAGGGTCCCCTACGAGCAGTACTTC. This chain joins TRBV13 and TRBJ2-7, with TRBD2 matching 16 bases. CDR1 is PRHDT and CDR2 is FYEKMQ in the germline V gene (reference sequence). The CDR3 runs 18 residues. Unmatched junction bases numbered 4, after V lost 0 bases and J lost 2 bases. The full variable domain, completed using reference TRBV13 and TRBJ2-7, is AAGVIQSPRHLIKEKRETATLKCYPIPRHDTVYWYQQGPGQDPQFLISFYEKMQSDKGSIPDRFSAQQFSDYHSELNMSSLELGDSALYFCASSLGGTSGRVPYEQYFGPGTRLTVT.

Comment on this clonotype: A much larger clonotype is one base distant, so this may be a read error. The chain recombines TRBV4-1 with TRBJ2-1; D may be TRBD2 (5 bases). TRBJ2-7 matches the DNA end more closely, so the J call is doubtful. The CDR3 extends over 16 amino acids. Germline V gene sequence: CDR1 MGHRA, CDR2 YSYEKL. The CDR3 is CASSHRAVSSYNEQYF. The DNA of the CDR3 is TGCGCCAGCAGCCATCGAGCGGTAAGCTCCTACAATGAGCAGTACTTC.

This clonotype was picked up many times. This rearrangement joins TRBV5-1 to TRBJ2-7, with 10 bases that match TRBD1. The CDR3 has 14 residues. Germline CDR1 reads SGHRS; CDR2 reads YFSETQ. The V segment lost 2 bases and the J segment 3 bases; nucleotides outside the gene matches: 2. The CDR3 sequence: CASSFRDRGYEQYF. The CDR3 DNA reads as TGCGCCAGCAGCTTCCGGGACAGGGGCTACGAGCAGTACTTC.

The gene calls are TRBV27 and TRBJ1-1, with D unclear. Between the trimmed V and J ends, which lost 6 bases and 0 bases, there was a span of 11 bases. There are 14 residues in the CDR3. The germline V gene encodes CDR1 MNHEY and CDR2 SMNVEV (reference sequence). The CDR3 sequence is CASSLANMNTEAFF. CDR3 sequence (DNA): TGTGCCAGCAGCCTAGCAAATATGAACACTGAAGCTTTCTTT.

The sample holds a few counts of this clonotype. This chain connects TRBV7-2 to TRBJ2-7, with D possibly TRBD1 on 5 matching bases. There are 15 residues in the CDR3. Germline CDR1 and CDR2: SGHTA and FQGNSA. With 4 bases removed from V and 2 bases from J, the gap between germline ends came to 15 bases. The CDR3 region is CASSYADSPTYEQYF. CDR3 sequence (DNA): TGTGCCAGCAGCTACGCAGACAGCCCGACCTACGAGCAGTACTTC.

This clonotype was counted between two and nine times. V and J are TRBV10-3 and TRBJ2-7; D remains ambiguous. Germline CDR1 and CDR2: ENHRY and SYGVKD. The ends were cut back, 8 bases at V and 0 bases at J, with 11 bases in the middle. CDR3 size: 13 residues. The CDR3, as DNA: TGTGCCATCGGAAATATACTCTCCTACGAGCAGTACTTC. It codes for CAIGNILSYEQYF.

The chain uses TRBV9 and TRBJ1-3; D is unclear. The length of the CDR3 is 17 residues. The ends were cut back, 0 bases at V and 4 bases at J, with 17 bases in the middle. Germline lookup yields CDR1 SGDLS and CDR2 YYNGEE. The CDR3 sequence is CASSVDGITIFGNTIYF. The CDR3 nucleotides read TGTGCCAGCAGCGTAGACGGTATCACAATCTTCGGAAACACCATATATTTT.

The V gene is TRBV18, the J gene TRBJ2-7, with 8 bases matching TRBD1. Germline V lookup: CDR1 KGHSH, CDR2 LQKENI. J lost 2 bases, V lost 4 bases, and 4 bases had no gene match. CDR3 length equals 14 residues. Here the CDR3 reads CASSRTGLTYEQYF. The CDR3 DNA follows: TGTGCCAGCTCACGGACAGGGCTCACCTACGAGCAGTACTTC.

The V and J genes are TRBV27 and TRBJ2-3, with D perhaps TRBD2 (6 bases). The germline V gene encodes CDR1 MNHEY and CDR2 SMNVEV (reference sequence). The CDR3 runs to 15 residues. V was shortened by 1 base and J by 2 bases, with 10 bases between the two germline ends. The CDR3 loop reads CASSLFPGDTDTQYF. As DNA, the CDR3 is TGTGCCAGCAGTTTATTCCCGGGAGACACAGATACGCAGTATTTT.

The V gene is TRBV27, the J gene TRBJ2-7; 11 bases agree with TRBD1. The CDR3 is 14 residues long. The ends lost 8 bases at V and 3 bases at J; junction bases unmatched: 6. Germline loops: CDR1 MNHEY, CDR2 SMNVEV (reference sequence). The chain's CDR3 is CASGYGTGGYEQYF. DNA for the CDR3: TGTGCCAGCGGGTACGGGACAGGGGGCTACGAGCAGTACTTC.

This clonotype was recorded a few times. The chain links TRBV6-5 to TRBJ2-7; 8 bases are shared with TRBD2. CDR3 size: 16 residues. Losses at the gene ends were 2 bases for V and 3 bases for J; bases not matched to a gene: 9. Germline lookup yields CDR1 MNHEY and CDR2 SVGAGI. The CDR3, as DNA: TGTGCCAGCAGTTACAGGAAGCGGGAGAGGGTCTACGAGCAGTACTTC. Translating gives CASSYRKRERVYEQYF.

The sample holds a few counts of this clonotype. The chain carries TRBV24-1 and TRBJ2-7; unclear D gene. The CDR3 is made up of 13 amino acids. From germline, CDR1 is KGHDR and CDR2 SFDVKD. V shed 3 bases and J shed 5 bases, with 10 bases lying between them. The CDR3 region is CATSDGYGHEQYF. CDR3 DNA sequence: TGTGCCACCAGTGATGGATACGGCCACGAGCAGTACTTC.

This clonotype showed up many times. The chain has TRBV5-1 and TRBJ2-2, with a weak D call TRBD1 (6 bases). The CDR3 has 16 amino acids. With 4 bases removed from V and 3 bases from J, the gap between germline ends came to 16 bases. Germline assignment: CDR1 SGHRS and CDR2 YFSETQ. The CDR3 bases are TGCGCCAGCAGCAGATTCGGGACACAATACACCGGGGAGCTGTTTTTT. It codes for CASSRFGTQYTGELFF. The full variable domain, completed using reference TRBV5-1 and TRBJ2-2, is KAGVTQTPRYLIKTRGQQVTLSCSPISGHRSVSWYQQTPGQGLQFLFEYFSETQRNKGNFPGRFSGRQFSNSRSEMNVSTLELGDSALYLCASSRFGTQYTGELFFGEGSRLTVL.

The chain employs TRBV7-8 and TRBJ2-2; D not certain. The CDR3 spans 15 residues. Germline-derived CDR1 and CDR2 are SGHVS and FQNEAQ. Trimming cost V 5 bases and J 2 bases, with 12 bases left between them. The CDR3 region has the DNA TGTGCCAGCAGCCCGGTCCTTATAAACACCGGGGAGCTGTTTTTT. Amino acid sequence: CASSPVLINTGELFF.

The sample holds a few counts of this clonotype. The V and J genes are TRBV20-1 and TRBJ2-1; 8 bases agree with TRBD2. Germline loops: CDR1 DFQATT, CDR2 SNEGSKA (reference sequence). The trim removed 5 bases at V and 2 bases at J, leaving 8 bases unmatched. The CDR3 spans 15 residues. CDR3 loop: CSAPTGGLTYNEQFF. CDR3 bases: TGCAGTGCTCCCACGGGAGGGCTAACCTACAATGAGCAGTTCTTC.

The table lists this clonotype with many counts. The CDR3 here is CASRPDRNYGYTF. CDR3 in DNA: TGTGCCAGCAGGCCAGACAGGAACTATGGCTACACCTTC. The V and J genes are TRBV6-6 and TRBJ1-2; D perhaps matches TRBD1 (6 bases). CDR1 and CDR2 (germline): MNHNY, SVGAGI (reference sequence). The CDR3 totals 13 residues. Trimming took off 6 bases at V and 2 bases at J, with 10 bases between the two ends.

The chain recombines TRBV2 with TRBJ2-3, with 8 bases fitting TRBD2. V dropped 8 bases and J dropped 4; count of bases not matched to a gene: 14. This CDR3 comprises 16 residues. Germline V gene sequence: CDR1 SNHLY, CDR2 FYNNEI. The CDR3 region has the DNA TGTGCCAGCGGTAGCGGGATCGGCTTCGTGGCAGATACGCAGTATTTT. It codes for CASGSGIGFVADTQYF.

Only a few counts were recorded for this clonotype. The chain's CDR3 is CASSYGGGTSGISNEQFF. In nucleotides, the CDR3 is TGTGCCAGCAGTTACGGAGGGGGGACTAGCGGGATAAGCAATGAGCAGTTCTTC. The rearrangement joins TRBV6-5 to TRBJ2-1, with 13 positions matching TRBD2. CDR1 and CDR2 from the germline V gene are MNHEY and SVGAGI. The CDR3 has 18 residues. Trimming at V came to 2 bases and at J to 6 bases, leaving 10 bases not matched to a gene.